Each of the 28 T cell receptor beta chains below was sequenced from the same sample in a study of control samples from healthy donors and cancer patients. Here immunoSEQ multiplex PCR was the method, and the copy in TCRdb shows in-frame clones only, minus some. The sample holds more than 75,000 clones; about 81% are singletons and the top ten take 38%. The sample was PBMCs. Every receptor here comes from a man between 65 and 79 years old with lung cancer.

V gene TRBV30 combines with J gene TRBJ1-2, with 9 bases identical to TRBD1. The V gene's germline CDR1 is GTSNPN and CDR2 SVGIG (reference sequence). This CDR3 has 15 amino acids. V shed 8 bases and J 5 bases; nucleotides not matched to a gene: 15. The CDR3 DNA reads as TGTGCCGGAGGCGGCGGGACAGGGAATGAGTATGGCTACACCTTC. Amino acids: CAGGGGTGNEYGYTF.

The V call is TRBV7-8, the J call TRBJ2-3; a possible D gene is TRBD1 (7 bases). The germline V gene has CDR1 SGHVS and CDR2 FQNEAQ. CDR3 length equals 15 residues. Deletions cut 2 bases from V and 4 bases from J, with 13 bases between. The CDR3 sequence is CASSLQGGYADTQYF. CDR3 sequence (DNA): TGTGCCAGCAGCTTACAGGGGGGCTATGCAGATACGCAGTATTTT.

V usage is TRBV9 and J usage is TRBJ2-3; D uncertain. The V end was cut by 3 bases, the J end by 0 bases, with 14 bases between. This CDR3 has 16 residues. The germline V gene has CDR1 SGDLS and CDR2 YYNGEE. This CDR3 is CASSGSGLLSTDTQYF. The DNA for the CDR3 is TGTGCCAGCAGCGGGAGTGGCCTACTCAGCACAGATACGCAGTATTTT. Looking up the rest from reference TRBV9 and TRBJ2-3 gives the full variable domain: DSGVTQTPKHLITATGQRVTLRCSPRSGDLSVYWYQQSLDQGLQFLIQYYNGEERAKGNILERFSAQQFPDLHSELNLSSLELGDSALYFCASSGSGLLSTDTQYFGPGTRLTVL.

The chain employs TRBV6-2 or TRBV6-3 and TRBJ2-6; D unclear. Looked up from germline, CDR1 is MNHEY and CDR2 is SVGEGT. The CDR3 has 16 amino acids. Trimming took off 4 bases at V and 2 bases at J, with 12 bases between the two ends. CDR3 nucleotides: TGTGCCAGCAGTTCTCCGGCGGTCCCTGGGGCCAACGTCCTGACTTTC. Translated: CASSSPAVPGANVLTF.

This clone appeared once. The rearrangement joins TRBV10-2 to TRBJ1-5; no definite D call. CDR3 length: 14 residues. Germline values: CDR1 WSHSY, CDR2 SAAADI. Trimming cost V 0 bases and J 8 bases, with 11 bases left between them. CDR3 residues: CASSESYRSKPQHF. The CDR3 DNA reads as TGCGCCAGCAGTGAGTCCTACAGATCTAAGCCCCAGCATTTT.

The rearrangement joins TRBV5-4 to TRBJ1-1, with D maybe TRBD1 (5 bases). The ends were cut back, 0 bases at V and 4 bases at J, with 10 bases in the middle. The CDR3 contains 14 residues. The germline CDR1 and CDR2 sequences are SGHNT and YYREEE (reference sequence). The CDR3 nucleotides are TGTGCCAGCAGCTTGGAGAGGGGTGGCACTGAAGCTTTCTTT. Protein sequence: CASSLERGGTEAFF. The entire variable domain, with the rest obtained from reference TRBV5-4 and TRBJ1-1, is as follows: ETGVTQSPTHLIKTRGQQVTLRCSSQSGHNTVSWYQQALGQGPQFIFQYYREEENGRGNFPPRFSGLQFPNYSSELNVNALELDDSALYLCASSLERGGTEAFFGQGTRLTVV.

The CDR3 DNA reads TGCGCCAGCAGCTTGGACGGGGATGATACTCAGCCCCAGCATTTT. It is translated as CASSLDGDDTQPQHF. The chain links TRBV5-1 to TRBJ1-5; D is unresolved. Germline V gives CDR1 SGHRS, CDR2 YFSETQ. The CDR3 extends over 15 amino acids. The V and J ends lost 0 bases and 6 bases respectively, with 13 bases between them.

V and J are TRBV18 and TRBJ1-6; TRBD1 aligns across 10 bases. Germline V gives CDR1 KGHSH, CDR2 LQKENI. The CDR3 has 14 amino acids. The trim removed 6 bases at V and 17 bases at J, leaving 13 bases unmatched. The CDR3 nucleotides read TGTGCCAGCTCGCCCGGGACAGGGGAAAGCCCGATCCACTTT. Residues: CASSPGTGESPIHF.

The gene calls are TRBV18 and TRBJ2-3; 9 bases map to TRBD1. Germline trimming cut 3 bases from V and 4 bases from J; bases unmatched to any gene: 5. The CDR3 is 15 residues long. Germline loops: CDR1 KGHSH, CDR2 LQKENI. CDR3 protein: CASSPDRGWADTQYF. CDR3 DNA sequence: TGTGCCAGCTCACCGGACAGGGGATGGGCAGATACGCAGTATTTT.

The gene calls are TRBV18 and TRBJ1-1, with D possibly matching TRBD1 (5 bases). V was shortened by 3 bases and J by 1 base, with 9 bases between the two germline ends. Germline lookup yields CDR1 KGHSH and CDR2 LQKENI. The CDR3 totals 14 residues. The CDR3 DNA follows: TGTGCCAGCTCACCGGGACTCCAGAACACTGAAGCTTTCTTT. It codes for CASSPGLQNTEAFF.

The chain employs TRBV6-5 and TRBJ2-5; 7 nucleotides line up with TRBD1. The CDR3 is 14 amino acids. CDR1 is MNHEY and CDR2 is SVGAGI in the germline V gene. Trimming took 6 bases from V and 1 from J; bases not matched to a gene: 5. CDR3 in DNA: TGTGCCAGCAGCATGGGACAGACCCAAGAGACCCAGTACTTC. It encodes CASSMGQTQETQYF.

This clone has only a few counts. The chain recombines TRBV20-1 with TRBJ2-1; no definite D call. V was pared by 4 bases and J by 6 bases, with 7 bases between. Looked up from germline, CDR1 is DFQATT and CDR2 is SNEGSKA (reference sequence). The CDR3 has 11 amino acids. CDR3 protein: CSATNSNEQFF. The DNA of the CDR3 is TGCAGTGCTACTAATTCCAATGAGCAGTTCTTC.

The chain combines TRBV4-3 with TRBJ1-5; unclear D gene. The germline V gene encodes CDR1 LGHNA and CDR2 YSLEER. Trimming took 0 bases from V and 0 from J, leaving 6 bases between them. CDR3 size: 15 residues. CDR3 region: CASSQEGSSNQPQHF. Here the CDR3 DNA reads TGCGCCAGCAGCCAAGAAGGGAGTAGCAATCAGCCCCAGCATTTT.

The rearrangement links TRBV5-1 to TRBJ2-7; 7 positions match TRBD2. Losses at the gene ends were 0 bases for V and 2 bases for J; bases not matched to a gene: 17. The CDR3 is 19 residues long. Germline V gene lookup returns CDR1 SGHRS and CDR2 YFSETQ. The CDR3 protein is CASSLDTLRSRTRTYEQYF. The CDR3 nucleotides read TGCGCCAGCAGCTTGGATACCCTCCGATCCAGGACTAGAACCTACGAGCAGTACTTC.

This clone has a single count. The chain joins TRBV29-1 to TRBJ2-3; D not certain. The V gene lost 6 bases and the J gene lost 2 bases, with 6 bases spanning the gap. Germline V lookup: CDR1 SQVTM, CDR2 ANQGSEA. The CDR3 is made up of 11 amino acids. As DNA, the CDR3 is TGCAGCGTGCTGACCACAGATACGCAGTATTTT. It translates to CSVLTTDTQYF.

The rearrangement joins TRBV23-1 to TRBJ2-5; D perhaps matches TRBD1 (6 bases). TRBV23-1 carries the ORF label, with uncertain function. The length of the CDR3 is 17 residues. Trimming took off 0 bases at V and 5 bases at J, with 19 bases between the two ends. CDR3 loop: CASSQSPVSGRGETQYF. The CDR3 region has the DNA TGCGCCAGCAGTCAATCCCCGGTTTCGGGAAGGGGGGAGACCCAGTACTTC.

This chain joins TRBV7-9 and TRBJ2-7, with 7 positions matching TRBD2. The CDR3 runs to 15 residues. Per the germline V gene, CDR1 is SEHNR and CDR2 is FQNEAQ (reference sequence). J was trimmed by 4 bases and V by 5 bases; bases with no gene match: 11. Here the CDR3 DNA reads TGTGCCAGCAGCGCTAGCGGCTCAGGGTGGTACGAGCAGTACTTC. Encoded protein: CASSASGSGWYEQYF.

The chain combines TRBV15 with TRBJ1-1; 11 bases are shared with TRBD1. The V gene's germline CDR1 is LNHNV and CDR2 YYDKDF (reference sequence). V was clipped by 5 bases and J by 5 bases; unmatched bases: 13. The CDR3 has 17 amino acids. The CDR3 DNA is TGTGCCACCAGCCGGAAAGCGGGACAGGGGGTACTGACTGAAGCTTTCTTT. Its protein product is CATSRKAGQGVLTEAFF. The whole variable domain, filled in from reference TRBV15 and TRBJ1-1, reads DAMVIQNPRYQVTQFGKPVTLSCSQTLNHNVMYWYQQKSSQAPKLLFHYYDKDFNNEADTPDNFQSRRPNTSFCFLDIRSPGLGDTAMYLCATSRKAGQGVLTEAFFGQGTRLTVV.

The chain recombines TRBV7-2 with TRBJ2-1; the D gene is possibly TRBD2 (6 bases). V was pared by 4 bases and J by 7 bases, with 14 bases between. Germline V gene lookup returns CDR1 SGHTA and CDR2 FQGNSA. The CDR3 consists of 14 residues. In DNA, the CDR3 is TGTGCCAGCAGCTATGGGGGGATTTTAAATGAGCAGTTCTTC. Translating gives CASSYGGILNEQFF.

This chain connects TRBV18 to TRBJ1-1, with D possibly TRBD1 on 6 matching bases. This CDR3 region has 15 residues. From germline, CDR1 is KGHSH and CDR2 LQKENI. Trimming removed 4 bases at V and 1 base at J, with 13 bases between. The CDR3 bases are TGTGCCAGCTCACTCGCGACAGGACCGAACACTGAAGCTTTCTTT. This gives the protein CASSLATGPNTEAFF. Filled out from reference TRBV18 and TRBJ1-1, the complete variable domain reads NAGVMQNPRHLVRRRGQEARLRCSPMKGHSHVYWYRQLPEEGLKFMVYLQKENIIDESGMPKERFSAEFPKEGPSILRIQQVVRGDSAAYFCASSLATGPNTEAFFGQGTRLTVV.

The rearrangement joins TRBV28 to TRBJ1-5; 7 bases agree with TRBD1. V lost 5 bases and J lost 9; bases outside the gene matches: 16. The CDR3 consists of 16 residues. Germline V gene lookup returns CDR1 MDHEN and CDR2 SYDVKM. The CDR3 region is CASSPPHGTAFRPQHF. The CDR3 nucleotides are TGTGCCAGCAGTCCCCCGCACGGGACAGCGTTTCGGCCCCAGCATTTT.

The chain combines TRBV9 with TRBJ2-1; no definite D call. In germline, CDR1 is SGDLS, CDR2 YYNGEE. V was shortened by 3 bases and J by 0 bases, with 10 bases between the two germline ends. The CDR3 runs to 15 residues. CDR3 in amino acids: CASSAQLGSYNEQFF. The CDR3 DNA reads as TGTGCCAGCAGCGCTCAATTGGGCTCCTACAATGAGCAGTTCTTC.

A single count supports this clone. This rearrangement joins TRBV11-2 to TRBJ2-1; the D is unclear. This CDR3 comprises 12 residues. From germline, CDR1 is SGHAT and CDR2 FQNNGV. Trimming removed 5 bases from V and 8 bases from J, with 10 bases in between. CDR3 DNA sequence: TGTGCCAGCAGCGATCGACCTGATGAGCAGTTCTTC. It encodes CASSDRPDEQFF. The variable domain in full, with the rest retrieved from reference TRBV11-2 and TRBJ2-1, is EAGVAQSPRYKIIEKRQSVAFWCNPISGHATLYWYQQILGQGPKLLIQFQNNGVVDDSQLPKDRFSAERLKGVDSTLKIQPAKLEDSAVYLCASSDRPDEQFFGPGTRLTVL.

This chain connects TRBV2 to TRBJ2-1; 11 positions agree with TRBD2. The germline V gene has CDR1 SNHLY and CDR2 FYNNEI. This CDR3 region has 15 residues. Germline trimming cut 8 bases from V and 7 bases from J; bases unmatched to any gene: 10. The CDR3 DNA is TGTGCCAGCTCTTTTACGGGACTAGCGGTGAATGAGCAGTTCTTC. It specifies CASSFTGLAVNEQFF.

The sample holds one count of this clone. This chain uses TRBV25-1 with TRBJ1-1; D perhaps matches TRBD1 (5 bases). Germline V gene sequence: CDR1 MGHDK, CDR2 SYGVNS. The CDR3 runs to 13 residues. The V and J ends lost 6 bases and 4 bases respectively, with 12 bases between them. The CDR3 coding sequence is TGTGCCAGCAGGCAAAGCGGGGGCACTGAAGCTTTCTTT. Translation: CASRQSGGTEAFF. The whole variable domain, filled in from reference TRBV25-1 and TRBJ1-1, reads EADIYQTPRYLVIGTGKKITLECSQTMGHDKMYWYQQDPGMELHLIHYSYGVNSTEKGDLSSESTVSRIRTEHFPLTLESARPSHTSQYLCASRQSGGTEAFFGQGTRLTVV.

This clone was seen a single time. The CDR3 here is CASSRLGQNYGYTF. The CDR3 DNA reads TGTGCCAGCAGCCGGCTGGGGCAGAACTATGGCTACACCTTC. The J gene is TRBJ1-2, the V gene TRBV7-9, with D maybe TRBD1 (5 bases). The CDR3 is made up of 14 amino acids. From germline, CDR1 is SEHNR and CDR2 FQNEAQ (reference sequence). Trimming cost V 5 bases and J 2 bases, with 12 bases left between them.

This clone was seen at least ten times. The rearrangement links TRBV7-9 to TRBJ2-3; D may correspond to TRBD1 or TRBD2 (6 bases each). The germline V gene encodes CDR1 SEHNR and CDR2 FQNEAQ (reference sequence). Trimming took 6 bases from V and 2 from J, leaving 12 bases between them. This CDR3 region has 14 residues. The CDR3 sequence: CASRPPGATDTQYF. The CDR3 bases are TGTGCCAGCAGACCTCCGGGGGCCACAGATACGCAGTATTTT.

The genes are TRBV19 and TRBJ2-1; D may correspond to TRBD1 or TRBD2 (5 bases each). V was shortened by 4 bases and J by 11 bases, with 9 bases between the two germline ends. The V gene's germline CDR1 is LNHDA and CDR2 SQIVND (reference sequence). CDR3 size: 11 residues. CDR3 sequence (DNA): TGTGCCAGTAGTACCCGGGACCAGCAGTTCTTC. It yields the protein CASSTRDQQFF.